The 22 T cell receptor beta chains below were found in one sample sequenced in a study of early T cells in non-severe SARS-CoV-2 infection listed by TCRdb under 2021. The library was made by 5' RACE. Sequencing took place on a NextSeq 500. The public sequencing data were trimmed at Q25 with fastp and processed into clonotypes with MiXCR by TCRdb, which kept only in-frame beta chains. Rows are unified per CDR3 protein, each entry keeping the most common DNA and genes. The sample table holds 50,000 to 60,000 distinct CDR3 sequences, of which more than 9% were seen once. The top ten constitute approximately 10% of the sample. Sequencing was done on a sample of whole blood. Source of these receptors: an adult who was a healthcare worker with PCR-confirmed SARS-CoV-2 infection or an uninfected control (not recorded which).

V is TRBV12-3 or TRBV12-4 and J is TRBJ2-7; no reliable D call. V was clipped by 4 bases and J by 3 bases, with 13 bases between them. The CDR3 runs to 14 residues. DNA for the CDR3: TGTGCCAGCAGTTCCCGGACGGTACTCTACGAGCAGTACTTC. This translates into CASSSRTVLYEQYF.

The table lists this clonotype with many counts. The chain links TRBV13 to TRBJ2-1, with 8 positions matching TRBD1. CDR1 is PRHDT, CDR2 FYEKMQ, per germline (reference sequence). V lost 2 bases, J lost 6 bases, and 6 bases stayed unmatched. The CDR3 is 15 residues long. The CDR3 region is CASSLPRGRANEQFF. The DNA for the CDR3 is TGTGCCAGCAGCTTACCCAGGGGGCGCGCCAATGAGCAGTTCTTC.

Relative to its sample, this clonotype is medium-sized. The chain links TRBV7-3 to TRBJ2-2; 13 bases fit TRBD2. The CDR3 loop spans 17 amino acids. Germline CDR1 reads SGHTA; CDR2 reads FQGTGA. The J segment lost 4 bases and the V segment lost 4 bases, leaving 6 bases of the junction unmatched. CDR3 sequence reads: CASSSGLAGVGTGELFF. Written as DNA, the CDR3 is TGTGCCAGCAGCTCCGGACTAGCGGGAGTGGGCACCGGGGAGCTGTTTTTT.

This clonotype was picked up many times. V gene TRBV12-3 or TRBV12-4 combines with J gene TRBJ2-7; 9 bases fit TRBD1. With V trimmed by 6 bases and J by 3 bases, 9 bases remained unmatched. The CDR3 contains 15 residues. CDR3 sequence (DNA): TGTGCCAGCAGAAAAACCGGGACAGGGAACTACGAGCAGTACTTC. Encoded protein: CASRKTGTGNYEQYF.

This clonotype has ten or more counts. The chain carries TRBV3-1 and TRBJ2-7, with D possibly called TRBD1 or TRBD2 (5 bases each). The CDR3 loop spans 14 amino acids. Germline loops: CDR1 LGHDT, CDR2 YNNKEL (reference sequence). Trimming took 5 bases from V and 2 from J, leaving 13 bases between them. CDR3 nucleotide sequence: TGTGCCAGCAGCAACCGGGGCCGTGCCTACGAGCAGTACTTC. It translates to CASSNRGRAYEQYF.

In its sample, this clonotype was seen many times. The chain links TRBV27 to TRBJ2-7, with 13 bases aligning to TRBD2. The CDR3 has 14 amino acids. The V and J ends lost 4 bases and 4 bases, in that order; junction bases with no gene match: 1. Germline CDR1 MNHEY, CDR2 SMNVEV (reference sequence). CDR3 nucleotides: TGTGCCAGCAGTTGGGGACTAGCGGGGTACGAGCAGTACTTC. Protein product: CASSWGLAGYEQYF.

The chain couples TRBV2 to TRBJ1-1, with D perhaps TRBD1 (5 bases). The CDR3 sequence is 14 residues long. Trimming took 1 base from V and 5 from J, leaving 11 bases between them. Germline CDR1 and CDR2: SNHLY and FYNNEI. The CDR3 loop is CASSEERGRTEAFF. Written as DNA, the CDR3 is TGTGCCAGCAGTGAAGAAAGGGGTAGAACTGAAGCTTTCTTT.

The V and J genes are TRBV11-2 and TRBJ2-1, with D tentatively TRBD1 or TRBD2 (7 bases each). The CDR3 runs to 16 residues. V was clipped by 1 base and J by 7 bases, with 17 bases between them. Germline loops: CDR1 SGHAT, CDR2 FQNNGV. The CDR3 reads CASSLVWAGGGNEQFF. The CDR3 nucleotides are TGTGCCAGCAGCTTAGTGTGGGCAGGGGGAGGGAATGAGCAGTTCTTC.

This clonotype was seen a few times. This chain connects TRBV19 to TRBJ2-1; TRBD2 aligns across 7 bases. The J segment lost 7 bases and the V segment lost 7 bases, leaving 10 bases of the junction unmatched. The CDR3 runs to 14 residues. Germline CDR1 reads LNHDA; CDR2 reads SQIVND (reference sequence). CDR3 amino acids: CASMAGVLGNEQFF. In nucleotides, the CDR3 is TGTGCCAGTATGGCGGGGGTGTTAGGTAATGAGCAGTTCTTC. The full variable domain, its missing parts supplied by reference TRBV19 and TRBJ2-1, is DGGITQSPKYLFRKEGQNVTLSCEQNLNHDAMYWYRQDPGQGLRLIYYSQIVNDFQKGDIAEGYSVSREKKESFPLTVTSAQKNPTAFYLCASMAGVLGNEQFFGPGTRLTVL.

This clonotype was counted at least ten times. The V and J genes are TRBV12-3 or TRBV12-4 and TRBJ2-7, with D perhaps being TRBD1 or TRBD2 (6 bases each). This CDR3 has 14 amino acids. With 3 bases removed from V and 2 bases from J, the gap between germline ends came to 11 bases. This CDR3 reads CASSFLGGTYEQYF. For the CDR3, the DNA is TGTGCCAGCAGTTTTTTAGGGGGGACCTACGAGCAGTACTTC.

The rearrangement joins TRBV10-2 to TRBJ1-1; D perhaps matches TRBD1 (5 bases). CDR1 is WSHSY, CDR2 SAAADI, per germline. The CDR3 is made up of 15 amino acids. The V gene lost 2 bases and the J gene lost 3 bases, with 13 bases spanning the gap. The CDR3 coding sequence is TGCGCCAGCAGTGAGCTTTCGGGGACCCACACTGAAGCTTTCTTT. Its translation is CASSELSGTHTEAFF.

A few counts support this clonotype. The V gene is TRBV29-1, the J gene TRBJ2-1; 10 nucleotides agree with TRBD2. CDR3 length: 14 amino acids. CDR1 is SQVTM and CDR2 is ANQGSEA in the germline V gene. J gave up 0 bases and V 8 bases, and 4 bases lay outside the gene matches. CDR3 DNA: TGCAGCCTCGGGACTAGCGCCTCCTACAATGAGCAGTTCTTC. It specifies CSLGTSASYNEQFF.

This clonotype occurred many times. CDR3 region: CASKSFSGSFGEQFF. The CDR3 nucleotides are TGTGCCAGCAAGTCTTTTAGCGGGAGTTTTGGTGAGCAGTTCTTC. The chain joins TRBV6-2 or TRBV6-3 to TRBJ2-1; 9 bases align to TRBD2. From germline, CDR1 is MNHEY and CDR2 SVGEGT. V lost 7 bases to trimming and J lost 9 bases; unmatched junction nucleotides: 13. The CDR3 loop spans 15 amino acids.

At least ten counts were recorded for this clonotype. The CDR3 sequence is CASSQDFTGGQPQHF. The DNA for the CDR3 is TGTGCCAGCAGCCAAGATTTCACAGGGGGTCAGCCCCAGCATTTT. V and J are TRBV3-1 and TRBJ1-5, with TRBD1 matching over 8 bases. This CDR3 comprises 15 residues. V lost 0 bases to trimming and J lost 6 bases; unmatched junction nucleotides: 4. Germline assignment: CDR1 LGHDT and CDR2 YNNKEL (reference sequence).

This clonotype was picked up many times. The chain has TRBV7-2 and TRBJ1-5, with D maybe TRBD1 (5 bases). There are 15 residues in the CDR3. V was shortened by 3 bases and J by 2 bases, with 11 bases between the two germline ends. CDR1 SGHTA and CDR2 FQGNSA come from the germline V gene. Written as DNA, the CDR3 is TGTGCCAGCAGCTTTTCAGGGAGGGGCAATCAGCCCCAGCATTTT. It is translated as CASSFSGRGNQPQHF.

The rearrangement links TRBV27 to TRBJ2-1, with D hard to call. The CDR3 sequence is 14 residues long. V lost 3 bases and J lost 6, with 12 bases in between. Germline assignment: CDR1 MNHEY and CDR2 SMNVEV (reference sequence). CDR3 sequence reads: CASSFKDGGNEQFF. The CDR3 DNA sequence: TGTGCCAGCAGTTTCAAGGACGGCGGCAATGAGCAGTTCTTC.

The J gene is TRBJ2-7, the V gene TRBV20-1; D call uncertain. CDR1 and CDR2 from the germline V gene are DFQATT and SNEGSKA (reference sequence). This CDR3 contains 12 residues. Trimming left V 7 bases short and J 0 bases short, with 10 bases between. Written as DNA, the CDR3 is TGCAGTGGGGGAAGGAGCTCCTACGAGCAGTACTTC. This sequence encodes CSGGRSSYEQYF.

This clonotype was detected a few times. The CDR3 here is CASSQDLSGTPETQYF. The DNA for the CDR3 is TGCGCCAGCAGCCAGGACCTCAGCGGGACCCCAGAGACCCAGTACTTC. The chain couples TRBV4-1 to TRBJ2-5, with 7 bases identical to TRBD2. This CDR3 has 16 amino acids. Per germline, CDR1 MGHRA and CDR2 YSYEKL. Trimming took 3 bases from V and 4 from J; bases not matched to a gene: 11.

The table lists this clonotype with a few counts. V gene TRBV27 combines with J gene TRBJ2-5; D call uncertain. The germline V and J ends were trimmed by 0 bases and 2 bases, with 7 bases remaining between them. This CDR3 contains 14 residues. Per the germline V gene, CDR1 is MNHEY and CDR2 is SMNVEV (reference sequence). CDR3 in DNA: TGTGCCAGCAGTTTATCGGTGTCGCAAGAGACCCAGTACTTC. Encoded protein: CASSLSVSQETQYF.

This clonotype was seen ten or more times. The CDR3 nucleotides read TGTGCCAGCAGTGAGGACTATGGCTACACCTTC. Translated: CASSEDYGYTF. This rearrangement joins TRBV2 to TRBJ1-2, with unresolved D. Germline CDR1 is SNHLY and CDR2 is FYNNEI. Between the trimmed V and J ends, which lost 3 bases and 3 bases, there was a span of 2 bases. The CDR3 is 11 amino acids. The whole variable domain, filled in from reference TRBV2 and TRBJ1-2, reads EPEVTQTPSHQVTQMGQEVILRCVPISNHLYFYWYRQILGQKVEFLVSFYNNEISEKSEIFDDQFSVERPDGSNFTLKIRSTKLEDSAMYFCASSEDYGYTFGSGTRLTVV.

There are many counts of this clonotype. This sequence joins TRBV20-1 and TRBJ2-3; the match to TRBD2 covers 10 bases. Trimming cost V 7 bases and J 8 bases; bases outside gene matches: 15. Germline V gene data show CDR1 as DFQATT and CDR2 as SNEGSKA (reference sequence). This CDR3 is 15 amino acids long. This CDR3 reads CSVKETSGLVGTQYF. The CDR3 DNA is TGCAGTGTCAAGGAGACTAGCGGGCTCGTGGGTACGCAGTATTTT.

The CDR3 DNA follows: TGTGCCAGCAGTCCCCTGACCGGAGAGACCCAGTACTTC. Amino acids: CASSPLTGETQYF. The rearrangement joins TRBV28 to TRBJ2-5; D call uncertain. V was shortened by 5 bases and J by 4 bases, with 11 bases between the two germline ends. The germline CDR1 and CDR2 sequences are MDHEN and SYDVKM. This CDR3 has 13 residues. The whole variable domain, remainder taken from reference TRBV28 and TRBJ2-5, is DVKVTQSSRYLVKRTGEKVFLECVQDMDHENMFWYRQDPGLGLRLIYFSYDVKMKEKGDIPEGYSVSREKKERFSLILESASTNQTSMYLCASSPLTGETQYFGPGTRLLVL.